This T cell receptor (beta chain) originates from a study of blood T cell repertoires in COVID-19. Across the study: COVID-19 samples from acute and convalescent phases originated in the United States, Italy and Spain. From T cells, B-cell-depleted T cells, or PBMCs came the material, which was cDNA or gDNA.

This clone was found once. Clones were read by immunoSEQ multiplex PCR, and TCRdb kept only the in-frame ones, dropping some. The data contain roughly 250,000 clones, approximately 81% of them singletons. The receptor's source is a woman aged 60-70 years with active or convalescent COVID-19. The specimen was peripheral blood.

In DNA, the CDR3 is TGCGCCAGCAGTTCCGGGACAGGGCAAATCTACGAGCAGTACTTC. Translating it yields CASSSGTGQIYEQYF. The V gene is TRBV5-1, the J gene TRBJ2-7, with TRBD1 matching over 9 bases. The germline V gene encodes CDR1 SGHRS and CDR2 YFSETQ. This CDR3 region has 15 residues. Trimming at V came to 5 bases and at J to 3 bases, leaving 9 bases not matched to a gene.